This paragraph reports one T cell receptor beta chain. This specimen belongs to a study of blood T cell repertoires in COVID-19. The CDR3 spans 14 residues. Assay used: immunoSEQ multiplex PCR; TCRdb lists only in-frame clones, some missing. Of 300,000 to 450,000 clones in the sample, 88% were seen once. Living in 24 US areas, the participants were between roughly 18 and 90 years of age. The sample comprised PBMCs or T cells enriched from blood (not recorded which). This chain links TRBV21-1 with TRBJ2-1; the table's TRBD2 call for D was not verified on the DNA. TRBV21-1 represents a pseudogene. The TCR comes from a woman younger than 45 who had been exposed to COVID-19. The CDR3 is CASQSGRFCNEQFF. The CDR3 DNA is TGTGCCAGCCAAAGCGGGAGGTTCTGCAATGAGCAGTTCTTC.